The T cell receptor (beta chain) described here comes from a study of cytomegalovirus exposure and HLA in healthy donors. The CDR3 runs to 15 residues. V gave up 4 bases and J gave up 3 bases, with 17 bases separating them. Germline loops: CDR1 SGHRS, CDR2 YFSETQ. The PCR was carried out with 60 Vbeta primers and 13 Jbeta primers. Only in-frame clones appear in the TCRdb table, and some are missing; sequencing was by immunoSEQ multiplex PCR. This repertoire comprises around 200,000 clones; its ten largest clones make up about 0.8%. Material for sequencing was PBMCs. The genes are TRBV5-1 and TRBJ2-7; maybe TRBD2 (5 bases). This sequence was found in a woman aged 18-35 years in good health and CMV-seropositive. CDR3 coding DNA: TGCGCCAGCAGCCCCTCGGGAACTAACATCTACGAGCAGTACTTC. It is translated as CASSPSGTNIYEQYF. Combining the CDR3 with reference TRBV5-1 and TRBJ2-7 gives the whole variable domain KAGVTQTPRYLIKTRGQQVTLSCSPISGHRSVSWYQQTPGQGLQFLFEYFSETQRNKGNFPGRFSGRQFSNSRSEMNVSTLELGDSALYLCASSPSGTNIYEQYFGPGTRLTVT.